This entry is about one TCR beta chain. The antigen remains undetermined. This CDR3 is 14 amino acids long. V lost 9 bases and J lost 0, with 14 bases in between. In germline, CDR1 is MNHEY, CDR2 SMNVEV (reference sequence). Sequencing was performed with immunoSEQ multiplex PCR; in TCRdb, only in-frame clones are kept and a portion is missing. Of about 43,000 clones listed, roughly 92% are singletons. The record originates from a study of tissue T cells after allogeneic stem cell transplantation. Whole-study context: CD3+ T cells were flow-sorted when enough cells; otherwise DNA extracted directly. Findings of the study overall: Some tissue clones might be persisting host cells; their alloreactivity or antigen specificity was not determined.

The sample consisted of blood, taken before transplantation. This sequence joins TRBV27 and TRBJ2-5; D is possibly TRBD1 (6 bases). The source of this sequence is a woman aged 40-75 years who later had graft-versus-host disease after an allogeneic stem cell transplant. CDR3 DNA sequence: TGTGCCAGTAAAACCGGGACAAACCAAGAGACCCAGTACTTC. Its protein is CASKTGTNQETQYF.